This TCR beta chain stems from a study of blood T cell repertoires in COVID-19. About the study: Samples came from the United States, Italy and Spain, spanning acute and convalescent COVID-19. PBMCs, B-cell-depleted T cells, or T cells provided the cDNA or gDNA that made up the material.

Seattle patient enrollment occurred during active infection, with longitudinal follow-up thereafter. Authors' analysis steps: Reference gene primer amplification gave nucleated cell count estimates. Data came from immunoSEQ multiplex PCR; TCRdb stores just in-frame clones and leaves some out. The V and J calls and clone size are taken from that table; D and trimming were inferred from the DNA. Counted here are about 82,000 clones, approximately 78% occurring once; the ten biggest clones make up about a third. V lost 3 bases and J lost 2, with 4 bases in between. The CDR3 loop spans 12 amino acids. Germline CDR1 is LNHDA and CDR2 is SQIVND (reference sequence).

The origin of this receptor is a man between 60 and 75 years old with COVID-19, enrolled during active disease. V and J are TRBV19 and TRBJ1-2; D unresolved. Sequenced: peripheral blood. The CDR3 DNA reads TGTGCCAGTAGTATTCTGAACTATGGCTACACCTTC. Translating it yields CASSILNYGYTF. Complete variable domain (other parts from reference TRBV19 and TRBJ1-2): DGGITQSPKYLFRKEGQNVTLSCEQNLNHDAMYWYRQDPGQGLRLIYYSQIVNDFQKGDIAEGYSVSREKKESFPLTVTSAQKNPTAFYLCASSILNYGYTFGSGTRLTVV.